The 21 T cell receptor beta chains reported below all come from one sample, sequenced in a study of blood T cell repertoires in COVID-19. The assay was immunoSEQ multiplex PCR, and TCRdb's table has in-frame clones only and misses some. The sample holds 250,000 or so clones; 88% are singletons and the top ten take roughly 0.8%. Sequencing was performed on peripheral blood. These receptors came from a woman aged 25 to 39 with acute or convalescent COVID-19.

CDR3 in amino acids: CASRRGTLYEQYF. Here the CDR3 DNA reads TGTGCCAGCAGGCGCGGGACTCTTTACGAGCAGTACTTC. The chain links TRBV6-5 to TRBJ2-7; a weak D match, TRBD2 (6 bases). This CDR3 is 13 amino acids long. Trimming left V 6 bases short and J 4 bases short, with 13 bases between. Looked up from germline, CDR1 is MNHEY and CDR2 is SVGAGI.

CDR3 sequence: CASSLRLAGPYEQYF. The CDR3 bases are TGTGCCAGCAGCTTGCGGCTAGCGGGGCCCTACGAGCAGTACTTC. The V gene is TRBV5-6, the J gene TRBJ2-7, with 9 bases fitting TRBD2. The V gene end was trimmed by 1 base and the J gene end by 2 bases; junction bases not matched to a gene: 4. The CDR3 runs 15 residues. The V gene's germline CDR1 is SGHDT and CDR2 YYEEEE.

This chain joins TRBV3-1 (or the pseudogene TRBV3-2) and TRBJ2-3; a weak D match, TRBD2 (5 bases). CDR1 and CDR2 (germline): LGHDT, YNNKEL (reference sequence). V lost 0 bases and J 2 bases, leaving 12 bases between the germline ends. The CDR3 covers 16 residues. CDR3 bases: TGTGCCAGCAGCCAAGATTTTAGCGAAAACACAGATACGCAGTATTTT. The encoded protein is CASSQDFSENTDTQYF.

This clone appeared a few times. This rearrangement joins TRBV2 to TRBJ1-2, with 7 bases that match TRBD1. CDR1 and CDR2 from the germline V gene are SNHLY and FYNNEI. The J segment lost 5 bases and the V segment lost 5 bases, leaving 5 bases of the junction unmatched. The length of the CDR3 is 13 residues. CDR3 sequence (DNA): TGTGCCAGCAGTCGGGACAGCCTTTATGGCTACACCTTC. Translation: CASSRDSLYGYTF.

The chain employs TRBV7-9 and TRBJ2-3; D is undetermined. From germline, CDR1 is SEHNR and CDR2 FQNEAQ (reference sequence). The CDR3 runs to 15 residues. Trimming pared 1 base from V and 4 bases from J, leaving 12 bases between. CDR3 residues: CASSLGARSSDTQYF. The CDR3 coding sequence is TGTGCCAGCAGCTTAGGTGCTAGAAGCTCAGATACGCAGTATTTT.

The chain links TRBV30 to TRBJ1-4; D uncertain. Germline-derived CDR1 and CDR2 are GTSNPN and SVGIG (reference sequence). This CDR3 comprises 14 residues. V gave up 0 bases and J gave up 7 bases, with 12 bases separating them. In DNA, the CDR3 is TGTGCCTGGAGTGTACAAGGACTGGCTGAAAAACTGTTTTTT. This codes for CAWSVQGLAEKLFF.

The chain is built from TRBV10-1 and TRBJ2-5; TRBD1 might be the D (7 bases). Germline-derived CDR1 and CDR2 are WNHNN and SYGVQD (reference sequence). This CDR3 has 15 residues. V was pared by 3 bases and J by 7 bases, with 18 bases between. The CDR3 nucleotides read TGCGCCAGCAGTGACCATCGACAGGGAGGAGGGACCCAGTACTTC. Protein product: CASSDHRQGGGTQYF.

This clone was observed a single time. The chain carries TRBV9 and TRBJ1-4; 8 positions agree with TRBD1. In germline, CDR1 is SGDLS, CDR2 YYNGEE. The length of the CDR3 is 15 residues. V lost 4 bases and J lost 3; bases outside the gene matches: 5. CDR3 region: CASSTRQGPNEKLFF. In DNA form, the CDR3 reads TGTGCCAGCAGCACACGACAGGGGCCTAATGAAAAACTGTTTTTT.

The V call is TRBV6-5, the J call TRBJ2-1, with TRBD2 matching 11 bases. Germline V gene data show CDR1 as MNHEY and CDR2 as SVGAGI. The CDR3 consists of 15 residues. V shed 6 bases, J shed 9 bases, and the junction held 10 bases outside the gene matches. CDR3 protein: CASSPLAGGSLEQFF. DNA of the CDR3: TGTGCCAGCAGCCCCCTAGCGGGAGGCTCCCTTGAGCAGTTCTTC.

The gene calls are TRBV7-2 and TRBJ2-3, with 7 bases matching TRBD2. With 0 bases clipped from V and 5 bases from J, the junction kept 8 bases outside the gene matches. CDR1 is SGHTA, CDR2 FQGNSA, per germline. The CDR3 totals 16 residues. CDR3 sequence: CASSLAGGSVGDTQYF. Written as DNA, the CDR3 is TGTGCCAGCAGCTTAGCAGGCGGGAGTGTCGGAGATACGCAGTATTTT.

The chain recombines TRBV27 with TRBJ2-5, with D perhaps TRBD1 (6 bases). The germline V gene has CDR1 MNHEY and CDR2 SMNVEV (reference sequence). V was clipped by 3 bases and J by 5 bases, with 13 bases between them. There are 14 residues in the CDR3. The CDR3 DNA follows: TGTGCCAGCAGTTTGGTGGGGGCTGGCGAGACCCAGTACTTC. Translating gives CASSLVGAGETQYF.

The genes are TRBV5-1 and TRBJ2-7, with 8 positions matching TRBD2. The V and J ends lost 0 bases and 3 bases, in that order; junction bases with no gene match: 11. There are 17 residues in the CDR3. Germline V gene sequence: CDR1 SGHRS, CDR2 YFSETQ. The CDR3, as DNA: TGCGCCAGCAGCTTGGCCATGGGAAGCGGGAGTCTCTACGAGCAGTACTTC. It specifies CASSLAMGSGSLYEQYF.

The CDR3 loop reads CASGLVLAGTATNEKLFF. DNA for the CDR3: TGTGCTAGTGGTTTGGTACTGGCAGGCACGGCAACTAATGAAAAACTGTTTTTT. This sequence joins TRBV12-5 and TRBJ1-4; D unresolved. Between the trimmed V and J ends, which lost 0 bases and 0 bases, there was a span of 14 bases. The length of the CDR3 is 18 residues. The germline V gene has CDR1 LGHNT and CDR2 FRNRAP.

This sequence joins TRBV5-5 and TRBJ2-1; 7 bases fit TRBD2. Trimming at V came to 0 bases and at J to 6 bases, leaving 6 bases not matched to a gene. Looked up from germline, CDR1 is SGHKS and CDR2 is YYEKEE (reference sequence). This CDR3 is built from 15 residues. The CDR3 coding sequence is TGTGCCAGCAGCTTGGTCCTAGCGGACTCCAATGAGCAGTTCTTC. Translating it yields CASSLVLADSNEQFF.

The CDR3 coding sequence is TGTGCCAGCAGCCAGGGACAGGGGGGGAATGAGCAGTTCTTC. The encoded protein is CASSQGQGGNEQFF. J is TRBJ2-1 and V is TRBV5-4; the match to TRBD1 covers 11 bases. After removal of 4 bases from V and 7 bases from J, the junction contained 4 bases not matched to a gene. Germline loops: CDR1 SGHNT, CDR2 YYREEE (reference sequence). The CDR3 has 14 residues. Complete variable domain (other parts from reference TRBV5-4 and TRBJ2-1): ETGVTQSPTHLIKTRGQQVTLRCSSQSGHNTVSWYQQALGQGPQFIFQYYREEENGRGNFPPRFSGLQFPNYSSELNVNALELDDSALYLCASSQGQGGNEQFFGPGTRLTVL.

V usage is TRBV30 and J usage is TRBJ2-5; a possible D gene is TRBD1 (6 bases). The germline CDR1 and CDR2 sequences are GTSNPN and SVGIG (reference sequence). Trimming cost V 1 base and J 1 base, with 10 bases left between them. This CDR3 has 14 residues. This chain's CDR3 is CAWSEQGFQETQYF. The CDR3 nucleotides are TGTGCCTGGAGTGAACAGGGATTCCAAGAGACCCAGTACTTC. Using reference TRBV30 and TRBJ2-5 for the parts outside the CDR3, the full variable domain is SQTIHQWPATLVQPVGSPLSLECTVEGTSNPNLYWYRQAAGRGLQLLFYSVGIGQISSEVPQNLSASRPQDRQFILSSKKLLLSDSGFYLCAWSEQGFQETQYFGPGTRLLVL.

This clone occurred a few times. The gene calls are TRBV27 and TRBJ2-7; D possibly corresponds to TRBD1 (6 bases). The CDR3 is 14 residues long. Germline CDR1 MNHEY, CDR2 SMNVEV (reference sequence). The V end was cut by 6 bases, the J end by 4 bases, with 16 bases between. CDR3 amino acids: CASRPLSGEYEQYF. The CDR3 DNA reads as TGTGCCAGCAGACCCCTTTCAGGGGAGTACGAGCAGTACTTC.

The chain couples TRBV11-3 to TRBJ2-7; D possibly corresponds to TRBD2 (6 bases). This CDR3 contains 14 residues. Germline CDR1 reads SGHNT; CDR2 reads YENEEA. Trimming took off 6 bases at V and 6 bases at J, with 18 bases between the two ends. The DNA of the CDR3 is TGTGCCAGCAGAGATCATCAGGGAGGCCGCGAGCAGTACTTC. This gives the protein CASRDHQGGREQYF.

The CDR3 is CATSRGTSGSNEQFF. The CDR3 nucleotides are TGTGCCACCAGCAGAGGGACTAGCGGGAGCAATGAGCAGTTCTTC. The chain is built from TRBV15 and TRBJ2-1; the match to TRBD2 covers 13 bases. V shed 1 base and J 6 bases; nucleotides not matched to a gene: 0. The V gene's germline CDR1 is LNHNV and CDR2 YYDKDF (reference sequence). The CDR3 extends over 15 amino acids.

This rearrangement joins TRBV18 to TRBJ1-5; TRBD1 matches 7 bases. The V and J ends lost 5 bases and 4 bases, in that order; junction bases with no gene match: 5. CDR1 and CDR2 from the germline V gene are KGHSH and LQKENI. CDR3 size: 14 residues. CDR3 loop: CASSLPGGNQPQHF. The CDR3 coding sequence is TGTGCCAGCTCATTACCAGGGGGAAATCAGCCCCAGCATTTT.

V is TRBV4-3 and J is TRBJ2-6, with a tentative D call TRBD1 (5 bases). Trimming stripped 0 bases from V and 2 bases from J, with 8 bases between. The CDR3 consists of 16 residues. Looked up from germline, CDR1 is LGHNA and CDR2 is YSLEER. This chain's CDR3 is CASSQDEGAGANVLTF. The CDR3 nucleotides read TGCGCCAGCAGCCAAGATGAAGGGGCTGGGGCCAACGTCCTGACTTTC.